The source of this T cell receptor beta chain is a study of human T cells and chemical hapten exposure. Time point in this sample: healthy volunteer bleed at 6 weeks. Unseparated into fractions, whole blood served as the source from which total RNA was extracted. The library tagged individual cDNA molecules with unique molecular identifiers. MiXCR was run by TCRdb on the RACE reads, yielding one entry per CDR3 protein. The sample carries fewer than 85,000 distinct CDR3 sequences, around 9.3% recorded once. The TCR was taken from a female donor in good health. Some clones in this sample may be carry-over from other donors' samples. Sequenced: whole blood.

The DNA of the CDR3 is TGTGCCAGCAGTCCAACTAGCGGGGCGGTTCAGTACTTC. Encoded protein: CASSPTSGAVQYF. The chain carries TRBV3-1 and TRBJ2-4; 10 bases align to TRBD2. V trimming: 6 bases; J trimming: 11 bases; junction bases outside the gene matches: 7. CDR3 length: 13 amino acids. Germline CDR1 LGHDT, CDR2 YNNKEL (reference sequence).